A selection of T cell receptor beta chains follows, all from one sample in a study of T cell changes during pregnancy in multiple sclerosis. Profiling relied on immunoSEQ multiplex PCR, and the TCRdb table lists in-frame clones only, not all of them. The sample carries approximately 53,000 clones, more than 80% recorded once. This specimen consisted of CD4+ T cells from peripheral blood mononuclear cells, obtained before pregnancy. These receptor sequences come from a female donor with multiple sclerosis, enrolled in a pregnancy study. Both conserved end residues are part of each CDR3. The D gene is left open where the match is weak. Clone size, where shown, is once, few, many, or a class for clones that have expanded.

cdr3_aa	cdr3_nt	clone_size	v_call	j_call	d_call
CAWSGGVSMGSPLHF	TGTGCCTGGAGCGGGGGGGTGTCAATGGGATCACCCCTCCACTTT	NA	TRBV30	TRBJ1-6	NA
CASSFGSSSGANVLTF	TGCGCCAGCAGCTTTGGCTCGTCCTCTGGGGCCAACGTCCTGACTTTC	NA	TRBV5-1	TRBJ2-6	NA
CASSIGGGVGTGELFF	TGTGCCAGTAGTATAGGAGGAGGGGTCGGAACCGGGGAGCTGTTTTTT	NA	TRBV19	TRBJ2-2	NA
CASRWTGFGYTF	TGTGCCAGCAGGTGGACAGGGTTTGGCTACACCTTC	NA	TRBV6-6	TRBJ1-2	TRBD1
CASSLPSGQEELFF	TGTGCCAGCAGCTTACCTAGCGGACAAGAGGAGCTGTTTTTT	NA	TRBV7-2	TRBJ2-2	TRBD2
CASSFWGRGEVGELFF	TGTGCCAGCAGCTTCTGGGGCCGCGGGGAGGTCGGGGAGCTGTTTTTT	NA	TRBV7-2	TRBJ2-2	NA
CASSLALAGGQGTQYF	TGCGCCAGCAGCTTGGCTCTAGCGGGAGGGCAGGGGACCCAGTACTTC	NA	TRBV5-1	TRBJ2-5	TRBD2
CASHPTGSPYEQYF	TGTGCCAGCCACCCGACAGGGTCTCCCTACGAGCAGTACTTC	NA	TRBV27	TRBJ2-7	TRBD1
CASSLLAGLAGNNQPQHF	TGTGCCAGCAGCTTATTGGCGGGTCTGGCAGGTAATAATCAGCCCCAGCATTTT	once	TRBV7-8	TRBJ1-5	NA
CASSGRRDRGAANEKLFF	TGTGCCAGCAGTGGGCGCCGGGACAGGGGGGCGGCTAATGAAAAACTGTTTTTT	NA	TRBV6-1	TRBJ1-4	TRBD1
CASSLAGTMRFGLFF	TGTGCCAGCAGCTTAGCAGGGACAATGAGGTTTGGACTGTTTTTT	few	TRBV7-4	TRBJ1-4	NA
CASTGDRELETQYF	TGTGCCAGCACGGGGGACAGGGAGTTGGAGACCCAGTACTTC	NA	TRBV11-1	TRBJ2-5	TRBD1
CASSPLGQGTGELFF	TGTGCCAGCAGTCCGCTGGGGCAGGGGACCGGGGAGCTGTTTTTT	NA	TRBV11-3	TRBJ2-2	NA
CASSYSGLTGSYGYTF	TGTGCCAGCAGTTACTCCGGACTGACAGGGAGCTATGGCTACACCTTC	once	TRBV6-5	TRBJ1-2	TRBD1
CASSPSGAHYEQYF	TGTGCCAGCAGTCCTAGCGGGGCTCACTACGAGCAGTACTTC	NA	TRBV28	TRBJ2-7	TRBD2
CASGKDRWGDTQYF	TGTGCCAGTGGAAAGGACAGGTGGGGAGATACGCAGTATTTT	NA	TRBV19	TRBJ2-3	TRBD1
CASSGGLGGEQYF	TGCGCCAGCAGCGGGGGACTGGGGGGCGAGCAGTACTTC	NA	TRBV5-1	TRBJ2-7	NA
CASSSRDWKGYTF	TGTGCCAGCAGTTCCAGGGATTGGAAAGGCTACACCTTC	NA	TRBV6-1	TRBJ1-2	NA
CASSPLTSGFSYEQYF	TGCGCCAGCAGCCCCCTCACTAGCGGGTTCTCCTACGAGCAGTACTTC	NA	TRBV5-1	TRBJ2-7	TRBD2
CASSFVGGKRGGDEQYF	TGTGCCAGCAGCTTCGTGGGTGGAAAGCGTGGCGGGGACGAGCAGTACTTC	NA	TRBV5-5	TRBJ2-7	NA
CASSTLDRGQAFF	TGTGCCAGCAGCACCCTAGACAGGGGGCAAGCTTTCTTT	NA	TRBV5-5	TRBJ1-1	TRBD1
CASSIKGQGPYEQYF	TGTGCCAGTAGTATTAAGGGTCAGGGGCCCTACGAGCAGTACTTC	NA	TRBV19	TRBJ2-7	NA
CASRLGGLNQPQHF	TGTGCCAGCAGGTTAGGAGGCCTAAATCAGCCCCAGCATTTT	NA	TRBV6-6	TRBJ1-5	NA
CAWSRQKANYGYTF	TGTGCCTGGAGCAGACAGAAAGCTAACTATGGCTACACCTTC	NA	TRBV30	TRBJ1-2	NA
CASSPHRLAGGNEQFF	TGCGCCAGCAGCCCTCATAGACTAGCGGGAGGGAATGAGCAGTTCTTC	NA	TRBV5-1	TRBJ2-1	TRBD2
CSAILADTQYF	TGCAGTGCTATCCTCGCAGATACGCAGTATTTT	NA	TRBV20-1	TRBJ2-3	NA
CASSLQGVEVGYTF	TGTGCCAGCAGCTTGCAGGGGGTCGAAGTCGGCTACACCTTC	NA	TRBV5-4	TRBJ1-2	TRBD1
CAIGQSSGSYNEQFF	TGTGCCATCGGGCAGTCTAGCGGGTCCTACAATGAGCAGTTCTTC	NA	TRBV10-3	TRBJ2-1	TRBD2
CASRTSGRARETQYF	TGTGCCAGCAGGACTAGCGGGAGGGCCAGAGAGACCCAGTACTTC	NA	TRBV27	TRBJ2-5	TRBD2
CASRTQTGGNYGYTF	TGTGCCAGCAGGACCCAGACAGGGGGTAACTATGGCTACACCTTC	NA	TRBV5-4	TRBJ1-2	TRBD1
CASRFYRDRDTEAFF	TGTGCCAGCCGATTCTACCGGGACAGGGACACTGAAGCTTTCTTT	NA	TRBV27	TRBJ1-1	TRBD1
CASSPRGGNTEAFF	TGTGCCAGCTCACCACGGGGGGGGAACACTGAAGCTTTCTTT	NA	TRBV18	TRBJ1-1	NA
CASRPGQGAGTGYTF	TGTGCCAGCAGACCGGGACAGGGGGCCGGAACGGGCTACACCTTC	NA	TRBV28	TRBJ1-2	TRBD1
CASSQVGTSYGYTF	TGCGCCAGCAGCCAAGTGGGCACCTCGTATGGCTACACCTTC	NA	TRBV4-1	TRBJ1-2	NA
CASSRQGTDTQYF	TGTGCCAGCAGCCGACAGGGAACAGATACGCAGTATTTT	NA	TRBV6-5	TRBJ2-3	TRBD1
CASSLGGTSDDYEQYF	TGCGCCAGCAGCTTGGGTGGGACTAGCGATGACTACGAGCAGTACTTC	NA	TRBV5-1	TRBJ2-7	TRBD2
CSVGQGSNQPQHF	TGCAGCGTTGGACAGGGAAGCAATCAGCCCCAGCATTTT	NA	TRBV29-1	TRBJ1-5	TRBD1
CASSQVRAGELFF	TGTGCCAGCAGCCAAGTCAGGGCCGGGGAGCTGTTTTTT	NA	TRBV14	TRBJ2-2	NA
CASSLHRDNQPQHF	TGTGCCAGCAGTTTACACAGGGACAATCAGCCCCAGCATTTT	NA	TRBV28	TRBJ1-5	NA
CASSFRRDRVSLDYGYTF	TGTGCCAGTAGTTTTCGTCGGGACAGGGTATCCCTAGACTATGGCTACACCTTC	NA	TRBV19	TRBJ1-2	TRBD1
CASIGTGSGYEQYF	TGTGCCAGCATCGGAACCGGGAGTGGCTACGAGCAGTACTTC	NA	TRBV28	TRBJ2-7	NA
CASSEGGLPVEQYF	TGTGCCAGCAGTGAAGGCGGACTACCCGTTGAGCAGTACTTC	once	TRBV6-1	TRBJ2-7	NA
CAISEFQRAAYEQYF	TGTGCCATCAGTGAATTCCAGCGGGCTGCCTACGAGCAGTACTTC	NA	TRBV10-3	TRBJ2-7	NA
CAISEDGQGHNQPQHF	TGTGCCATCAGTGAGGATGGACAGGGCCACAATCAGCCCCAGCATTTT	NA	TRBV10-3	TRBJ1-5	TRBD1
CASSEAWDLYGYTF	TGTGCCAGCAGTGAAGCCTGGGACTTATATGGCTACACCTTC	NA	TRBV6-1	TRBJ1-2	NA
CASSQAGMNTEAFF	TGTGCCAGCAGCCAAGCAGGTATGAACACTGAAGCTTTCTTT	NA	TRBV14	TRBJ1-1	NA
CASSMGALGANIQYF	TGTGCCAGTAGTATGGGGGCTCTTGGAGCAAACATTCAGTACTTC	NA	TRBV19	TRBJ2-4	NA
CASSLGAAGSSYNEQFF	TGTGCCAGCAGCTTAGGAGCAGCGGGGAGCTCCTACAATGAGCAGTTCTTC	NA	TRBV7-9	TRBJ2-1	TRBD2
CASRISGSGETQYF	TGTGCCAGCCGAATTAGCGGGAGTGGGGAGACCCAGTACTTC	once	TRBV2	TRBJ2-5	TRBD2
CASSSGGPGDTQYF	TGTGCCAGCAGCTCCGGAGGGCCCGGAGATACGCAGTATTTT	NA	TRBV11-2	TRBJ2-3	NA
CSGSQGTTGELFF	TGCAGCGGCTCACAAGGCACGACTGGGGAGCTGTTTTTT	NA	TRBV29-1	TRBJ2-2	NA
CSAVLDRGTEAFF	TGCAGCGCTGTCTTAGACAGGGGCACTGAAGCTTTCTTT	NA	TRBV29-1	TRBJ1-1	TRBD1
CASSLDAENIQYF	TGCGCCAGCAGCTTGGATGCAGAAAACATTCAGTACTTC	NA	TRBV5-1	TRBJ2-4	NA